This T cell receptor (beta chain) originates from a study of cytomegalovirus exposure and HLA in healthy donors. Study findings and constraints: The listing of 150 to 200 TCR beta chains classed them as cytomegalovirus-associated. The authors confirmed in vitro that three CMV-associated chains were specific for CMV antigens.

On this clone: Its matching antigen is unknown.

Profiled with immunoSEQ multiplex PCR; TCRdb holds only in-frame clones, not every one. Of about 350,000 clones in the sample, about nine tenths are singletons; the top ten hold over 1%. Germline CDR1 reads MNHNS; CDR2 reads SASEGT. The V end was cut by 6 bases, the J end by 4 bases, with 18 bases between. There are 15 residues in the CDR3. Material: PBMCs. The gene calls are TRBV6-1 and TRBJ2-5; either TRBD1 or TRBD2 may fit D (6 bases each). This receptor was obtained from a woman aged 25-40 years in good health and CMV-seropositive. This chain's CDR3 is CASSPNLGGRETQYF. The CDR3 DNA follows: TGTGCCAGCAGCCCGAACTTGGGGGGCCGAGAGACCCAGTACTTC.